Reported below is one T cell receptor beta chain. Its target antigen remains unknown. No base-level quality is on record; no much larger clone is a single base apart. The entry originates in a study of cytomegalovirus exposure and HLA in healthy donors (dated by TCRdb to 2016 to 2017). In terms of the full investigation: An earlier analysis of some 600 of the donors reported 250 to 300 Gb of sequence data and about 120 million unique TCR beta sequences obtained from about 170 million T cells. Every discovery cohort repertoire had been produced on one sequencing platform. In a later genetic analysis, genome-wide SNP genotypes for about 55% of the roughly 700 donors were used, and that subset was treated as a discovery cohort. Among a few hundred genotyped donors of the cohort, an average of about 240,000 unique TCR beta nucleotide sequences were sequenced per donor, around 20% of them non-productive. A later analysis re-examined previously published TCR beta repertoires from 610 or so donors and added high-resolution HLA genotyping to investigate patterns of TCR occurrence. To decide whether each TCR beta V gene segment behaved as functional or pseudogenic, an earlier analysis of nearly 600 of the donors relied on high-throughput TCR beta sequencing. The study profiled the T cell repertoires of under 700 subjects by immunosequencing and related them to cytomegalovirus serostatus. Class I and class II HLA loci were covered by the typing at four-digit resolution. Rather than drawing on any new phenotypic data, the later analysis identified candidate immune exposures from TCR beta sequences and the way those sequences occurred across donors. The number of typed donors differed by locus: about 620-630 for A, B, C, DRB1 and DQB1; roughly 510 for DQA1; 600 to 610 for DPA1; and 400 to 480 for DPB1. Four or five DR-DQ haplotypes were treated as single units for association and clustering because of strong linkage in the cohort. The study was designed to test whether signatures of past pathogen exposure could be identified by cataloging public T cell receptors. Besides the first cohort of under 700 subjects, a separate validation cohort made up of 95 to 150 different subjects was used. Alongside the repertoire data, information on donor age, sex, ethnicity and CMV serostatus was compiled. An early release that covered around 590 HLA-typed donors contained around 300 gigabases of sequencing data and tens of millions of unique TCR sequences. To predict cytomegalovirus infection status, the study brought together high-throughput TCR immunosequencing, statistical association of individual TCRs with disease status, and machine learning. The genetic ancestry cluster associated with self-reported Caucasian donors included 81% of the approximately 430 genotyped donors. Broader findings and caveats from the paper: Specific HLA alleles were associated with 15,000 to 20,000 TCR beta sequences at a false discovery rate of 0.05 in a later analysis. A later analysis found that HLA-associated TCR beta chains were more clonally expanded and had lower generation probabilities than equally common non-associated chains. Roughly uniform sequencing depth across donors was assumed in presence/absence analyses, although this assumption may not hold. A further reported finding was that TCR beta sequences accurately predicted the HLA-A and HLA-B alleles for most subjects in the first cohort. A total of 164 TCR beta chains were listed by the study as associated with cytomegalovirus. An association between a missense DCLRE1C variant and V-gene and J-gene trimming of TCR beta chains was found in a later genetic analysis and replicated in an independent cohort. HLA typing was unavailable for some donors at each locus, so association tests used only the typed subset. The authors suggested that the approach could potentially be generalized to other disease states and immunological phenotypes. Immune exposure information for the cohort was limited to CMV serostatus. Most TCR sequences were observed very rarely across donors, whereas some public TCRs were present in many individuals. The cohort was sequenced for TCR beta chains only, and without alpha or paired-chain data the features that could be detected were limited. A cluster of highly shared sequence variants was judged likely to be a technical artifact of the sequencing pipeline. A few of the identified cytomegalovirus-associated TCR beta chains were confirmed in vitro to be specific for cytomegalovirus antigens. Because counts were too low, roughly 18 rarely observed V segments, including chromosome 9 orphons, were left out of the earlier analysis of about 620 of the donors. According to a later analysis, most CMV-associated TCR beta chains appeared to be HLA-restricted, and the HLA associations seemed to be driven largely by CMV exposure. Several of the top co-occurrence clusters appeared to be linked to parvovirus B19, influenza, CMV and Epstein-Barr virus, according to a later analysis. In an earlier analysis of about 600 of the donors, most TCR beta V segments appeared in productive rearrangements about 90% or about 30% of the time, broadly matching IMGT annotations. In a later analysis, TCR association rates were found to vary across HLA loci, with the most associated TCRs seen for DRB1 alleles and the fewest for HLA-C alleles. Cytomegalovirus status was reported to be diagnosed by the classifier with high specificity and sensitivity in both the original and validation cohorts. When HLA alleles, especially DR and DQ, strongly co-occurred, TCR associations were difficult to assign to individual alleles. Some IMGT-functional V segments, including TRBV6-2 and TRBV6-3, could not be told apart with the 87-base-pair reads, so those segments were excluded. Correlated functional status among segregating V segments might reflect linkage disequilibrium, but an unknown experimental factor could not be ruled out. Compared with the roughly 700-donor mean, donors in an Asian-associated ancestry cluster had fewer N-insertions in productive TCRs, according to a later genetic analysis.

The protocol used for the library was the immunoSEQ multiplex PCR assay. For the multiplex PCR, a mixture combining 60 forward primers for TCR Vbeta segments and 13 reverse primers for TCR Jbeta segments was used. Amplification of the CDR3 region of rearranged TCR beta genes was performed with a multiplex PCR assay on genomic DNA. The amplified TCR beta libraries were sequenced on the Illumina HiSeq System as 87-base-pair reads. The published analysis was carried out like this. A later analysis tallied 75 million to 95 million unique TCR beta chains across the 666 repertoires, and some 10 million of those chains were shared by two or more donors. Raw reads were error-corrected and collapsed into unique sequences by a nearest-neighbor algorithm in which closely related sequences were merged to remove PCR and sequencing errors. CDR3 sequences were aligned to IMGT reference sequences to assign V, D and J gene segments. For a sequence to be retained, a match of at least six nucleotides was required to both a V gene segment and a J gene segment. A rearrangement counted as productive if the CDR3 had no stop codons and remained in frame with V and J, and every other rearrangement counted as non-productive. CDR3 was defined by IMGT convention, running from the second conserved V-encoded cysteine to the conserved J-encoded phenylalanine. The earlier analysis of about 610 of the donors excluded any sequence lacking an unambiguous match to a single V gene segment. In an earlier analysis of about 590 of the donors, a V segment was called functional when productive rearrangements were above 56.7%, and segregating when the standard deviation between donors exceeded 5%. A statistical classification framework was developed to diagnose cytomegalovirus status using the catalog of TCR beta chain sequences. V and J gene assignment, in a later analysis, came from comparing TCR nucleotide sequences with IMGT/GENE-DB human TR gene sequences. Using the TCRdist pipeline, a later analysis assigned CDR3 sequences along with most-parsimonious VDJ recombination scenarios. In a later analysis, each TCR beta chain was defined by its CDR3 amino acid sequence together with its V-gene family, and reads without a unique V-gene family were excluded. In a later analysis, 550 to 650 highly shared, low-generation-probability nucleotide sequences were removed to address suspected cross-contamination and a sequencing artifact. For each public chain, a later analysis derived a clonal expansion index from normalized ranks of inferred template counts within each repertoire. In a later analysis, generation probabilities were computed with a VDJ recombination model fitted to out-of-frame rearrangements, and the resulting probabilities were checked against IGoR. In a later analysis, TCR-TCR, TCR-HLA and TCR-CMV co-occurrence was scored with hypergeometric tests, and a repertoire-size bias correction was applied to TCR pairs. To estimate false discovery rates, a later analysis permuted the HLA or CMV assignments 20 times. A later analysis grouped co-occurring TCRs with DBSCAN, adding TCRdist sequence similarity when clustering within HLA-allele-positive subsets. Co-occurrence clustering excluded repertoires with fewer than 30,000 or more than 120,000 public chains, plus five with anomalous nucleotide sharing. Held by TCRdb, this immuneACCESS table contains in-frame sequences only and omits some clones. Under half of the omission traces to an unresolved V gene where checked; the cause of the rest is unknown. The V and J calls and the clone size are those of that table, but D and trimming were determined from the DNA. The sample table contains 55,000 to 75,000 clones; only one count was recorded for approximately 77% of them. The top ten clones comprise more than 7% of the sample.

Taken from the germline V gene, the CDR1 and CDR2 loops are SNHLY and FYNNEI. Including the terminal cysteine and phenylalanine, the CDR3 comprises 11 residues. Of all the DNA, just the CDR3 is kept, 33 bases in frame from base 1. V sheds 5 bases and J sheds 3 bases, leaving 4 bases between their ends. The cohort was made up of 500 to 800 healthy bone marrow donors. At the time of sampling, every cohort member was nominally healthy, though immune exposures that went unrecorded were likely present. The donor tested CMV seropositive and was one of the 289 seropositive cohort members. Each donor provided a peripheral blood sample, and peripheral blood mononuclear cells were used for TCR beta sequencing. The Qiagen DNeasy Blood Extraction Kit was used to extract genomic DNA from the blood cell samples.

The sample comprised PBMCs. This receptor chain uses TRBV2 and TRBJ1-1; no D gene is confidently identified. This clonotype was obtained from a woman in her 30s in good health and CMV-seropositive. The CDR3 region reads CASSYDTEAFF. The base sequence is TGTGCCAGCAGTTATGACACTGAAGCTTTCTTT.